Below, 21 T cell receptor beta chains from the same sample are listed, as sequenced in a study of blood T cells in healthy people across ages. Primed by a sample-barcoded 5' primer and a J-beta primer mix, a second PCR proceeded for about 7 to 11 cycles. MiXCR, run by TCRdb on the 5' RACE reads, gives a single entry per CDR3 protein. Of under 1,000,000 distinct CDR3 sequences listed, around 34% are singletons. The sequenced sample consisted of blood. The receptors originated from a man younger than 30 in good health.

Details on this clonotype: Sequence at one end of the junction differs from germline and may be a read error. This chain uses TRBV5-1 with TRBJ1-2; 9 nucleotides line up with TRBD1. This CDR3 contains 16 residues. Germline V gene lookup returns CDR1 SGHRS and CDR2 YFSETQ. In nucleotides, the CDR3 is TGCACCAGCAGCACGGGCGGGACAGGGCGAAACTATGGCTACACCTTC. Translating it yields CTSSTGGTGRNYGYTF.

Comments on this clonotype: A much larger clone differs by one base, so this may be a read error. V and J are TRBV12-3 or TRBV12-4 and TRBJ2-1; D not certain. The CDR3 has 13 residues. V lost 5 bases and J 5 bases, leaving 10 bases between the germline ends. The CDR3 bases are TGTGCCAGCAGTCCATTACCTGACAATGAGCAGTTCTTC. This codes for CASSPLPDNEQFF.

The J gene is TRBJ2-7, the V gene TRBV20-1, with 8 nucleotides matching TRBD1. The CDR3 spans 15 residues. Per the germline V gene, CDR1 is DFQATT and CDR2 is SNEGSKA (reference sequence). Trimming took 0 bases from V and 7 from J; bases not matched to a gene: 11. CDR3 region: CSARDAPGGSYEQYF. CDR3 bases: TGCAGTGCTAGAGATGCCCCAGGGGGCTCGTATGAGCAGTACTTC.

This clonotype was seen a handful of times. CDR3 sequence (DNA): TGTGCCAGCGGAAGTTCCACGGGCAATCAGCCCCAGCATTTT. It codes for CASGSSTGNQPQHF. The chain carries TRBV4-2 and TRBJ1-5; D call uncertain. V shed 8 bases and J shed 2 bases, with 13 bases lying between them. CDR1 LGHNA and CDR2 YNFKEQ come from the germline V gene. The CDR3 is made up of 14 amino acids.

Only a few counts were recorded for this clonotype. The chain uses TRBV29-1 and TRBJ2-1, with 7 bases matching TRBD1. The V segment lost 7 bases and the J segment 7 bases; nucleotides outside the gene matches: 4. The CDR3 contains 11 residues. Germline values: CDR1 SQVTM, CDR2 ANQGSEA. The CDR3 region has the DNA TGCAGCGGAAAACAGGGGAATGAGCAGTTCTTC. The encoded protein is CSGKQGNEQFF.

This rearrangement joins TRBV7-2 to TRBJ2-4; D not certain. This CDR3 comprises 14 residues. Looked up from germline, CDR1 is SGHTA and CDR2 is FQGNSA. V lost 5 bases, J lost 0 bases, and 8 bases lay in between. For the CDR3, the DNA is TGTGCCAGCAGCCCAGGCCGAGCCAAAAACATTCAGTACTTC. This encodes CASSPGRAKNIQYF.

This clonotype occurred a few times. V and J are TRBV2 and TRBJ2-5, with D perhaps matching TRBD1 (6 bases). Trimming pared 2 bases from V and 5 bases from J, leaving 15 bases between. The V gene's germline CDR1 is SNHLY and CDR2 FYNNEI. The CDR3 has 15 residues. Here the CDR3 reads CASSEFTGPGETQYF. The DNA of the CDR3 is TGTGCCAGCAGTGAATTCACAGGGCCCGGCGAGACCCAGTACTTC. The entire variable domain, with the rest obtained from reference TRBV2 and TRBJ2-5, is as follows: EPEVTQTPSHQVTQMGQEVILRCVPISNHLYFYWYRQILGQKVEFLVSFYNNEISEKSEIFDDQFSVERPDGSNFTLKIRSTKLEDSAMYFCASSEFTGPGETQYFGPGTRLLVL.

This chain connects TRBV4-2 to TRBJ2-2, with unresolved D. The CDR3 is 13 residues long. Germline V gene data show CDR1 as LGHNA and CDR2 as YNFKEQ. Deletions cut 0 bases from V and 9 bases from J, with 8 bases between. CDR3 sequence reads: CASSQDLVRELFF. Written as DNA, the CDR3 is TGTGCCAGCAGCCAAGATTTAGTCCGGGAGCTGTTTTTT.

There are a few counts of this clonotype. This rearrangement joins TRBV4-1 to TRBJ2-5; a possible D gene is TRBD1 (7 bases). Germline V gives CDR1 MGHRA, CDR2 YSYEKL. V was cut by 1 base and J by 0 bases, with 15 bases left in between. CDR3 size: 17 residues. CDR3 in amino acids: CASSQVWSGGNQETQYF. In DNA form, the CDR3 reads TGCGCCAGCAGCCAAGTTTGGTCAGGGGGGAACCAAGAGACCCAGTACTTC.

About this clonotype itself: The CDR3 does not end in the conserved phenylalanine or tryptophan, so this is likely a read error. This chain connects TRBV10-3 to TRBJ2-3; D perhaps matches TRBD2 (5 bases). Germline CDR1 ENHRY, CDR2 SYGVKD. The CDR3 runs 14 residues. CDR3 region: CAISRSGNTETQYS. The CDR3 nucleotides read TGTGCCATCAGCCGGTCCGGGAACACAGAAACGCAGTATTCT.

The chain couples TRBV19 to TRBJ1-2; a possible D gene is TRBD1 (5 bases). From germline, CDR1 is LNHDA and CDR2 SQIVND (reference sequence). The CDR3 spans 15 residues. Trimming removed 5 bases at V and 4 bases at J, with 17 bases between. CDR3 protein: CASSLYEGAGYGYTF. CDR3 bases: TGTGCCAGTAGTCTTTATGAAGGGGCTGGCTATGGCTACACCTTC.

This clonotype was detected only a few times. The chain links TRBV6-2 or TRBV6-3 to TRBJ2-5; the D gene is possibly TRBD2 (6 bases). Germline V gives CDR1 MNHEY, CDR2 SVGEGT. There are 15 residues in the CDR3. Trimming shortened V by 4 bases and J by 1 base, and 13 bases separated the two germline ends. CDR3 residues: CASSSPLASQETQYF. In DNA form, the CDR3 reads TGTGCCAGCAGTTCCCCCCTAGCGTCCCAAGAGACCCAGTACTTC.

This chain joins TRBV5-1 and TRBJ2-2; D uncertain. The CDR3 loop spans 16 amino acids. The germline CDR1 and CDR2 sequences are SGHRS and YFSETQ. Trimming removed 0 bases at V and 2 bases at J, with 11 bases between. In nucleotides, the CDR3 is TGCGCCAGCAGCTTGGAGGAAAGGCTCAACACCGGGGAGCTGTTTTTT. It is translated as CASSLEERLNTGELFF.

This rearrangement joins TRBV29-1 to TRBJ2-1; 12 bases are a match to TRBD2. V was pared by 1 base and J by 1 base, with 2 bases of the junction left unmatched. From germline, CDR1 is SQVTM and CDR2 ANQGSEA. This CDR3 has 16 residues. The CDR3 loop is CSVEGLAGVSYNEQFF. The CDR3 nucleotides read TGCAGCGTTGAAGGACTAGCGGGAGTATCCTACAATGAGCAGTTCTTC.

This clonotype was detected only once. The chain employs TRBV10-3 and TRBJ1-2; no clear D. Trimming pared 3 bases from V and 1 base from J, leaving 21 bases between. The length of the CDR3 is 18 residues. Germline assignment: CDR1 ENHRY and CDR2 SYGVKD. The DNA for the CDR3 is TGTGCCATCAGTGATACGAATCGAAAGGCCCCCGATAACTATGGCTACACCTTC. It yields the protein CAISDTNRKAPDNYGYTF.

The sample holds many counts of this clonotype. As DNA, the CDR3 is TGCGCCAGCAGCGACCCCAGACTAGCAAGGACAGATACGCAGTATTTT. Encoded protein: CASSDPRLARTDTQYF. The rearrangement joins TRBV5-1 to TRBJ2-3; 7 bases line up with TRBD2. The J segment lost 3 bases and the V segment lost 4 bases, leaving 11 bases of the junction unmatched. This CDR3 has 16 amino acids. Germline V gives CDR1 SGHRS, CDR2 YFSETQ.

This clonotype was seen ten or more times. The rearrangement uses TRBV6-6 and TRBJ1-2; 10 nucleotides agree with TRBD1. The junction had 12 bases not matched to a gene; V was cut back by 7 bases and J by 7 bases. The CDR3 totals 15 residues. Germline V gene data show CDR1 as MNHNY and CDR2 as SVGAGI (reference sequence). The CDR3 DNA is TGTGCCAGCATACTCGGAGGGACAGGGGATTCTGGCTACACCTTC. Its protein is CASILGGTGDSGYTF.

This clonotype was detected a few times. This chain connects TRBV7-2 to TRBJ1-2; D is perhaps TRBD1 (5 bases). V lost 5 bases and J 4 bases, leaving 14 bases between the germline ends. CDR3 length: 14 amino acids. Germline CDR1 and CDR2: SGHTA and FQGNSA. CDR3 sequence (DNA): TGTGCCAGCAGCCCGGGGTACAGGACCTATGGCTACACCTTC. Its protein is CASSPGYRTYGYTF. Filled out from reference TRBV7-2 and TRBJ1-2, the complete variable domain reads GAGVSQSPSNKVTEKGKDVELRCDPISGHTALYWYRQSLGQGLEFLIYFQGNSAPDKSGLPSDRFSAERTGGSVSTLTIQRTQQEDSAVYLCASSPGYRTYGYTFGSGTRLTVV.

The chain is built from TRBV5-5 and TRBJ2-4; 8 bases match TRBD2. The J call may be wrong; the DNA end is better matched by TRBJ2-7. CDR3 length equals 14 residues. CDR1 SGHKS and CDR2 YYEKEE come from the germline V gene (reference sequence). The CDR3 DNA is TGTGCCAGCACCTATAGCGGGACCTCCTACGAGCAGTACTTC. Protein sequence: CASTYSGTSYEQYF.

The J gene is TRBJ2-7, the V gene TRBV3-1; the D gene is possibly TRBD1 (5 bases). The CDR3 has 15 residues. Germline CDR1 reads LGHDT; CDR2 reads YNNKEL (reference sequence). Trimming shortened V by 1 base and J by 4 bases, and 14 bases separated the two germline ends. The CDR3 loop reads CASSQAYGGAYEQYF. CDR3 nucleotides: TGTGCCAGCAGCCAAGCCTACGGTGGGGCATACGAGCAGTACTTC.

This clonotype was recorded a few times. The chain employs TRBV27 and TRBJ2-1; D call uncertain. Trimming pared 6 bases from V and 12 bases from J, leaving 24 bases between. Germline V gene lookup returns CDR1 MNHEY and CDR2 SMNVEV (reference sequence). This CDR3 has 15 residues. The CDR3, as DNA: TGTGCCAGCAGCGCAGCCCCATCGGCAGTTTTAGGGCAGTTCTTC. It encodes CASSAAPSAVLGQFF.